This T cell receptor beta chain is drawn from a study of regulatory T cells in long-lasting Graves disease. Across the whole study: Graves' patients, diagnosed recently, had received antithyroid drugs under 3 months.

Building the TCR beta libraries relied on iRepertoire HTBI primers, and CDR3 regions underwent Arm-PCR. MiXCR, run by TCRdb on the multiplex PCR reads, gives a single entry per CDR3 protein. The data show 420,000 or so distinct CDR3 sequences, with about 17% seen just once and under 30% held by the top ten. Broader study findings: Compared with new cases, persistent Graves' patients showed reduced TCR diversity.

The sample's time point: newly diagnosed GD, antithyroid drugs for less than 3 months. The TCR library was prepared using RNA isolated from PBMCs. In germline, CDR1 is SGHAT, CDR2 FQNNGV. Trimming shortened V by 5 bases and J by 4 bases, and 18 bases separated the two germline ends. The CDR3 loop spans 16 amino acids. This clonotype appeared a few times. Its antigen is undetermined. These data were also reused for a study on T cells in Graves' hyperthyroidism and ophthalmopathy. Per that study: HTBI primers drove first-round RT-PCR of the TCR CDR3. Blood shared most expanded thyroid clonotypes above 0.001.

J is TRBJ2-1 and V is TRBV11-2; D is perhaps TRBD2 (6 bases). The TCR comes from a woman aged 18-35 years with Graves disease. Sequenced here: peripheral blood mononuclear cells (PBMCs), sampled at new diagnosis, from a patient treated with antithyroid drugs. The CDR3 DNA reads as TGTGCCAGCAGCCCCCGAAGTCGGGAGAGGTACAATGAGCAGTTCTTC. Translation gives CASSPRSRERYNEQFF.